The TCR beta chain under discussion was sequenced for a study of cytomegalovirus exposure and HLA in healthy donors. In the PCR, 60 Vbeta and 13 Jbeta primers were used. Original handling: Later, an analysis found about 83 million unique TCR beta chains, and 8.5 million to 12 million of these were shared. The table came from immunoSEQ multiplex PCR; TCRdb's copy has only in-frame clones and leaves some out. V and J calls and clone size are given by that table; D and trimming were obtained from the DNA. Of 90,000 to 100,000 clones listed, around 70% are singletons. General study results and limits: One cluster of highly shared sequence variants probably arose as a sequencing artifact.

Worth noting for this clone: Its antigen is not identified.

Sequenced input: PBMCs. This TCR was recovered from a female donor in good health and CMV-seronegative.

This chain's CDR3 is CASRAQGAPGNTIYF. In DNA form, the CDR3 reads TGTGCCAGCAGAGCACAGGGAGCACCTGGAAACACCATATATTTT. The V call is TRBV6-5, the J call TRBJ1-3, with D possibly matching TRBD1 (6 bases). The CDR3 is 15 amino acids. The germline V gene encodes CDR1 MNHEY and CDR2 SVGAGI. Trimming pared 6 bases from V and 2 bases from J, leaving 14 bases between.